Described below is a single TCR beta chain sequence and its context. This clone's antigen is unknown. Base-call qualities are not available, and no considerably larger clone is one nucleotide away. At one collaborating source in Seattle, patients were enrolled during active infection and were followed longitudinally through the course of disease. Each collaborating institution followed its own protocols to collect whole blood in K2EDTA tubes. For TCRbeta analysis, collaborator samples were shipped as frozen whole blood, as isolated PBMCs, or as DNA extracted from either sample type. This specimen comes from a study of blood T cell repertoires in COVID-19 (dated by TCRdb to between 2020 and 2021). Turning to the overall study: Collaborator samples came from the United States, Italy and Spain and covered acute and convalescent phases of COVID-19. The prospective study material was composed of cDNA or gDNA derived from T cells, B-cell-depleted T cells, or PBMCs. Deeply sampled blood TCRbeta repertoires from subjects exposed to, actively infected with, or recovered from COVID-19 were included in the dataset. The repertoires were released in a freely available public database intended as a resource for research on the immune response to SARS-CoV-2. Samples were obtained from the ongoing ImmuneRACE study (first 160 participants) and from 950 to 1,500 subjects provided by 6 global collaborators. Sample metadata almost always included a de-identified subject ID, COVID-19 status, age in years and sex. Where available, HLA class I and class II types were taken from metadata supplied by the sample provider and were not determined by assay-based typing. On the study overall, not on this receptor specifically: Clinical and demographic metadata were provided uncurated, with the amount varying by source and participant.

TCRbeta CDR3 regions were amplified from genomic DNA using the immunoSEQ Assay, a bias-controlled multiplex PCR. In the paper's pipeline: The number of nucleated cells in each sample was estimated from the amplification of reference gene primers within the assay. To quantify the absolute abundance of each unique TCRbeta CDR3 rearrangement, sequence reads were collapsed and filtered. For each sample, productive Simpson clonality was calculated as the square root of Simpson's diversity index across productive rearrangements. TCRdb limited this immuneACCESS table to in-frame rearrangements with V and J called. A share of clones is missing; checked studies link under half to unresolved V genes, and the rest is unexplained. V and J calls and clone size are copied from that table; D and trimming were computed from the DNA. The table for this sample lists 200,000 or so clones; about 94% of them were counted only once. 0.82% of the sample lies in the top ten.

The sequenced sample consisted of peripheral blood. The origin of this receptor is a man in his 60s with COVID-19, enrolled during active disease.

This receptor carries the CDR3 CAISEARDEQYF. Read as DNA, the sequence is TGTGCCATCAGTGAAGCCCGGGATGAGCAGTACTTC. The sequence joins TRBV10-3 to TRBJ2-7; D gene: possibly TRBD2, on 5 matching bases. The germline V gene supplies CDR1 ENHRY and CDR2 SYGVKD. The V end loses 3 bases and the J end loses 7 bases, and a stretch of 10 bases separates them. The CDR3 runs 12 amino acids, cysteine and phenylalanine included. CDR3 DNA only is kept here, 36 bases in frame from base 1.